This TCR beta chain comes out of a study of blood T cell repertoires in COVID-19. At the level of the study: COVID-19 samples from acute and convalescent phases originated in the United States, Italy and Spain.

Authors' analysis steps: For nucleated cells, counts were estimated from reference gene primer amplification. Here immunoSEQ multiplex PCR was the method, and the copy in TCRdb shows in-frame clones only, minus some. V and J calls and clone size are as listed in that table; D and trimming were resolved from the DNA. Of around 300,000 clones listed, roughly 90% are singletons. This CDR3 has 16 residues. Germline V CDR1 and CDR2: SGHDT, YYEEEE. The V gene end was trimmed by 3 bases and the J gene end by 3 bases; junction bases not matched to a gene: 8. Specimen: peripheral blood. V and J are TRBV5-6 and TRBJ1-1; 10 bases fit TRBD1. The clonotype originates from an older woman with COVID-19, enrolled during active disease. The CDR3 loop is CASSYRDRGFDTEAFF. Written as DNA, the CDR3 is TGTGCCAGCAGCTACCGGGACAGGGGATTCGACACTGAAGCTTTCTTT.